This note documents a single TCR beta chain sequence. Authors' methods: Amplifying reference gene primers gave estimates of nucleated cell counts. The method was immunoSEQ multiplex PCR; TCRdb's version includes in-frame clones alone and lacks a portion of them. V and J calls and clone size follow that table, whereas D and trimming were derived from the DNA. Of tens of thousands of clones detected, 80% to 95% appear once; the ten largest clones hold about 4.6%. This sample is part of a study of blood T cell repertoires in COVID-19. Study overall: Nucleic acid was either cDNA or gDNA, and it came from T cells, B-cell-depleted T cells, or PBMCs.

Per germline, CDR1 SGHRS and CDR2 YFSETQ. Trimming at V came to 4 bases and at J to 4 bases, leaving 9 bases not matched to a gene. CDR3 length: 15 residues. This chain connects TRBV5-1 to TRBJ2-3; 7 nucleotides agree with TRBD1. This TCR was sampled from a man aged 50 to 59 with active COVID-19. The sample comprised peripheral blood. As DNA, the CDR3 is TGCGCCAGCAGCCCGACAGGGCAACGGGCAGATACGCAGTATTTT. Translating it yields CASSPTGQRADTQYF.